These 20 T cell receptor beta chains were all obtained from the same sample, sequenced in a study of T-cell memory formation after mild COVID-19. TCRdb re-called the 5' RACE reads with MiXCR, one entry per CDR3 protein. The sample records a few hundred thousand distinct CDR3 sequences, more than 8% being singletons. Sequences were obtained from PBMCs or a T cell subset sorted from them (not recorded which). The source is a man younger than 30 who had mild COVID-19 (a few samples of this study predate the infection). Cell type and time point are not known.

This clonotype showed up just a few times. The chain joins TRBV7-9 to TRBJ1-3, with D uncertain. V was trimmed by 7 bases and J by 0 bases, leaving 4 bases between them. This CDR3 comprises 12 residues. The germline gives CDR1 SEHNR, CDR2 FQNEAQ (reference sequence). The CDR3 bases are TGTGCCAGCACGCACTCTGGAAACACCATATATTTT. This gives the protein CASTHSGNTIYF.

This clonotype was picked up a small number of times. Written as DNA, the CDR3 is TGTGCCAGCAGTGATACCTCCAATCAGCCCCAGCATTTT. As protein: CASSDTSNQPQHF. V and J are TRBV25-1 and TRBJ1-5; no reliable D call. This CDR3 is 13 amino acids long. Trimming pared 3 bases from V and 3 bases from J, leaving 6 bases between. In germline, CDR1 is MGHDK, CDR2 SYGVNS.

This clonotype was recorded a few times. CDR3 residues: CASTPGQANTGELFF. The CDR3 DNA sequence: TGTGCCAGCACCCCGGGACAGGCGAACACCGGGGAGCTGTTTTTT. The chain carries TRBV12-3 or TRBV12-4 and TRBJ2-2; 8 nucleotides line up with TRBD1. Trimming removed 7 bases from V and 0 bases from J; junction bases left unmatched: 4. The CDR3 spans 15 residues.

This clonotype was seen a handful of times. The DNA for the CDR3 is TGTGCCAGCAGTCAGGGGGAGAGGTTTTTT. Translated, it gives CASSQGERFF. This chain uses TRBV6-1 with TRBJ1-4; 7 nucleotides agree with TRBD1. After removal of 5 bases from V and 16 bases from J, the junction contained 4 bases not matched to a gene. The germline CDR1 and CDR2 sequences are MNHNS and SASEGT. The length of the CDR3 is 10 residues.

V and J are TRBV6-2 or TRBV6-3 and TRBJ2-2; 11 bases map to TRBD2. This CDR3 has 17 residues. J was trimmed by 0 bases and V by 5 bases; bases with no gene match: 5. In germline, CDR1 is MNHEY, CDR2 SVGEGT. The CDR3 DNA is TGTGCCAGCAGTCCGGGACTAGCGGTGACGAACACCGGGGAGCTGTTTTTT. Protein: CASSPGLAVTNTGELFF.

Ten or more counts support this clonotype. V usage is TRBV7-3 and J usage is TRBJ2-3, with D unresolved. This CDR3 is built from 13 residues. Germline CDR1 is SGHTA and CDR2 is FQGTGA. Trimming took 5 bases from V and 1 from J, leaving 7 bases between them. The CDR3 DNA is TGTGCCAGCAGCCTCTATGGCACAGATACGCAGTATTTT. As protein: CASSLYGTDTQYF.

Ten or more counts support this clonotype. The chain couples TRBV6-5 to TRBJ2-1; D may be TRBD2 (6 bases). V dropped 2 bases and J dropped 7 bases, with 9 bases sitting between them. CDR1 and CDR2 (germline): MNHEY, SVGAGI. The CDR3 covers 13 residues. The CDR3 region is CASSYGRGNEQFF. CDR3 sequence (DNA): TGTGCCAGCAGTTACGGTCGGGGGAATGAGCAGTTCTTC.

The genes are TRBV6-5 and TRBJ2-5; weak D call: TRBD2 (5 bases). Germline loops: CDR1 MNHEY, CDR2 SVGAGI. V was pared by 5 bases and J by 4 bases, with 20 bases between. This CDR3 is built from 16 residues. The CDR3 protein is CASSHIWTPEVETQYF. Written as DNA, the CDR3 is TGTGCCAGCAGTCACATTTGGACTCCTGAGGTAGAGACCCAGTACTTC.

The CDR3 here is CATVADLTETQYF. The CDR3 DNA follows: TGTGCCACCGTGGCTGACTTGACAGAGACCCAGTACTTC. J is TRBJ2-5 and V is TRBV10-3; D is undetermined. The CDR3 totals 13 residues. V lost 10 bases and J 4 bases, leaving 16 bases between the germline ends. Germline lookup yields CDR1 ENHRY and CDR2 SYGVKD.

In its sample, this clonotype was seen a few times. One junction end does not reproduce the germline sequence, and a read error may be involved. V is TRBV7-2 and J is TRBJ2-7; TRBD2 matches 8 bases. The germline V gene encodes CDR1 SGHTA and CDR2 FQGNSA. The CDR3 length is 13 residues. The CDR3 loop is CASRSGGDYAQYF. The CDR3 DNA reads as TGTGCCAGCAGAAGCGGGGGAGACTACGCGCAGTACTTC.

J is TRBJ2-3 and V is TRBV4-1; TRBD2 is a possible D gene (5 bases). Germline V lookup: CDR1 MGHRA, CDR2 YSYEKL. This CDR3 is built from 17 residues. The V gene lost 4 bases and the J gene lost 4 bases, with 21 bases spanning the gap. Here the CDR3 reads CASSPQKAAELPDTQYF. CDR3 DNA sequence: TGCGCCAGCAGCCCCCAAAAAGCGGCCGAACTCCCAGATACGCAGTATTTT.

This clonotype was seen a handful of times. CDR3 in amino acids: CATSAAGTENTEAFF. CDR3 DNA sequence: TGTGCCACCAGTGCCGCCGGGACAGAGAACACTGAAGCTTTCTTT. The chain carries TRBV24-1 and TRBJ1-1; TRBD1 aligns across 7 bases. In germline, CDR1 is KGHDR, CDR2 SFDVKD. After removal of 5 bases from V and 1 base from J, the junction contained 6 bases not matched to a gene. There are 15 residues in the CDR3.

The chain links TRBV4-3 to TRBJ1-6, with 7 nucleotides matching TRBD1. Germline CDR1 LGHNA, CDR2 YSLEER. The V segment lost 0 bases and the J segment 9 bases; nucleotides outside the gene matches: 11. This CDR3 comprises 17 residues. The CDR3 DNA is TGCGCCAGCAGCCAAGATCCCCGGCCCAGGGGGATTTCACCCCTCCACTTT. Its protein product is CASSQDPRPRGISPLHF.

The chain joins TRBV12-3 or TRBV12-4 to TRBJ1-6, with D maybe TRBD1 (5 bases). V lost 5 bases, J lost 0 bases, and 11 bases lay in between. The CDR3 has 16 residues. This CDR3 is CASSPRASSYNSPLHF. The DNA of the CDR3 is TGTGCCAGCAGTCCCAGGGCGAGCTCCTATAATTCACCCCTCCACTTT.

This clonotype showed up many times. This sequence joins TRBV28 and TRBJ2-2; D gene ambiguous. Trimming left V 5 bases short and J 2 bases short, with 9 bases between. Germline CDR1 MDHEN, CDR2 SYDVKM. This CDR3 contains 14 residues. CDR3: CASSPGFNTGELFF. The CDR3 DNA is TGTGCCAGCAGTCCAGGATTCAACACCGGGGAGCTGTTTTTT.

The J gene is TRBJ2-7, the V gene TRBV9; 9 positions match TRBD1. CDR1 and CDR2 (germline): SGDLS, YYNGEE. Trimming cost V 3 bases and J 0 bases; bases outside gene matches: 7. This CDR3 region has 16 residues. Here the CDR3 DNA reads TGTGCCAGCAGCGGGCCCCGGGACAGGGTCTCCTACGAGCAGTACGTC. As protein: CASSGPRDRVSYEQYV.

This clonotype was counted only a few times. The rearrangement uses TRBV7-2 and TRBJ2-5; D tentatively reads TRBD1 or TRBD2 (5 bases each). The CDR3 length is 14 residues. Per germline, CDR1 SGHTA and CDR2 FQGNSA. The V end lost 0 bases, the J end lost 7 bases, and 12 bases lay between the germline ends. DNA of the CDR3: TGTGCCAGCAGCTTAGCCGGGGCCCTAGGGACCCAGTACTTC. This sequence encodes CASSLAGALGTQYF.

In this sample, this clonotype turned up many times. The chain has TRBV7-2 and TRBJ1-2; no firm D call. CDR3 length: 14 amino acids. Germline V CDR1 and CDR2: SGHTA, FQGNSA. V was trimmed by 1 base and J by 7 bases, leaving 13 bases between them. CDR3 loop: CASSLESGYTGYTF. CDR3 DNA: TGTGCCAGCAGCTTAGAATCGGGGTATACTGGCTACACCTTC. The full variable domain, with the rest looked up from reference TRBV7-2 and TRBJ1-2, is GAGVSQSPSNKVTEKGKDVELRCDPISGHTALYWYRQSLGQGLEFLIYFQGNSAPDKSGLPSDRFSAERTGGSVSTLTIQRTQQEDSAVYLCASSLESGYTGYTFGSGTRLTVV.

This clonotype appeared many times. The chain uses TRBV5-1 and TRBJ1-6; 7 bases are a match to TRBD1. The germline V gene has CDR1 SGHRS and CDR2 YFSETQ. V lost 2 bases, J lost 7 bases, and 15 bases stayed unmatched. This CDR3 has 18 amino acids. The CDR3 reads CASSFTGGGGAGNSPLHF. DNA of the CDR3: TGCGCCAGCAGCTTTACCGGTGGAGGGGGCGCGGGGAATTCACCCCTCCACTTT.

This clonotype has a handful of counts. The V gene is TRBV9, the J gene TRBJ2-3; 10 bases map to TRBD2. Germline CDR1 reads SGDLS; CDR2 reads YYNGEE. The CDR3 runs 17 residues. V trimming: 0 bases; J trimming: 0 bases; junction bases outside the gene matches: 4. CDR3 nucleotide sequence: TGTGCCAGCAGCGTAGGACTAGCGGGTGGGAGCACAGATACGCAGTATTTT. Residues: CASSVGLAGGSTDTQYF.